The 16 T cell receptor beta chains given below trace back to one sample, sequenced in a study of cytomegalovirus exposure and HLA in healthy donors (dated by TCRdb to 2017 to 2019). The receptor library was made with the immunoSEQ multiplex PCR assay. For the multiplex PCR, a mixture combining 60 forward primers for TCR Vbeta segments and 13 reverse primers for TCR Jbeta segments was used. The table was pulled from immuneACCESS by TCRdb, which kept in-frame rearrangements only. Such tables lose some clones; where checked, under half of the loss comes from unresolved V genes, and the rest has no known cause. Present in this sample are approximately 130,000 clones, 80% to 85% of which were seen just once. Around 8.1% of the sample comes from the top ten. Sequenced input: PBMCs. These receptor sequences come from a woman in her 50s in good health and CMV-seropositive.

This clone appeared a single time. The CDR3 sequence is CAWSSKGLAGGGETQYF. The CDR3 DNA is TGTGCCTGGAGCTCAAAAGGACTAGCGGGAGGCGGGGAGACCCAGTACTTC. This sequence joins TRBV30 and TRBJ2-5, with 14 bases lining up with TRBD2. The length of the CDR3 is 17 residues. J gave up 5 bases and V 3 bases, and 11 bases lay outside the gene matches. Looked up from germline, CDR1 is GTSNPN and CDR2 is SVGIG (reference sequence).

This clone has a single count. This chain uses TRBV9 with TRBJ2-5, with 12 bases lining up with TRBD2. J gave up 4 bases and V 1 base, and 8 bases lay outside the gene matches. Per the germline V gene, CDR1 is SGDLS and CDR2 is YYNGEE. CDR3 length equals 17 residues. The CDR3 here is CASSVRGRGLAGETQYF. In nucleotides, the CDR3 is TGTGCCAGCAGCGTACGGGGCAGGGGACTAGCGGGAGAGACCCAGTACTTC.

This chain joins TRBV5-1 and TRBJ2-1, with TRBD2 as a possible D gene (5 bases). The CDR3 contains 15 residues. V was trimmed by 3 bases and J by 0 bases, leaving 10 bases between them. Germline V gene sequence: CDR1 SGHRS, CDR2 YFSETQ. The CDR3 DNA reads TGCGCCAGCAGCTGGACTGAGAGCTCCTACAATGAGCAGTTCTTC. Its translation is CASSWTESSYNEQFF.

This clone was found once. The V call is TRBV28, the J call TRBJ1-6, with 8 bases that match TRBD1. V trimming: 4 bases; J trimming: 8 bases; junction bases outside the gene matches: 7. Germline-derived CDR1 and CDR2 are MDHEN and SYDVKM. This CDR3 contains 15 residues. The CDR3 spells CASSSPDRDDSPLHF. The CDR3 nucleotides are TGTGCCAGCAGTTCACCGGACAGGGATGATTCACCCCTCCACTTT.

Of note for this clone: The same CDR3 arises from other DNA sequences in this sample as well. The gene calls are TRBV2 and TRBJ2-2; 10 nucleotides match TRBD2. The CDR3 is made up of 15 amino acids. The germline V gene has CDR1 SNHLY and CDR2 FYNNEI. V was clipped by 3 bases and J by 5 bases; unmatched bases: 3. The CDR3 DNA follows: TGTGCCAGCAGTGACAAACTAGCGGGGACCGGGGAGCTGTTTTTT. Translated: CASSDKLAGTGELFF.

The chain links TRBV11-1 to TRBJ2-2; weak D call: TRBD2 (7 bases). Per the germline V gene, CDR1 is SGHAT and CDR2 is FQDESV (reference sequence). The CDR3 is made up of 16 amino acids. V was pared by 4 bases and J by 8 bases, with 20 bases between. CDR3: CASSSWGGPGSGELFF. The DNA of the CDR3 is TGTGCCAGCAGCTCGTGGGGGGGGCCTGGTTCTGGGGAGCTGTTTTTT.

This clone was seen only once. The CDR3 loop is CSLRLTDTQYF. CDR3 coding DNA: TGCAGTCTGAGGCTGACAGATACGCAGTATTTT. The chain is built from TRBV20-1 and TRBJ2-3; D is uncertain. V was pared by 8 bases and J by 3 bases, with 9 bases between. The germline gives CDR1 DFQATT, CDR2 SNEGSKA (reference sequence). The CDR3 sequence is 11 residues long.

In this sample, this clone turned up once. The rearrangement uses TRBV19 and TRBJ2-3; a possible D gene is TRBD1 (7 bases). The CDR3 length is 17 residues. Germline V gene data show CDR1 as LNHDA and CDR2 as SQIVND (reference sequence). V lost 7 bases to trimming and J lost 9 bases, with 29 bases between them. The CDR3 is CASMSHGEDRRGATQYF. The CDR3 nucleotides read TGTGCCAGTATGTCCCACGGCGAGGACAGGAGGGGAGCCACGCAGTATTTT.

On this clone itself: One end of the junction is discordant with germline, which a read error may explain. V and J are TRBV7-9 and TRBJ1-2; a weak D match, TRBD1 (5 bases). CDR3 length equals 18 residues. Looked up from germline, CDR1 is SEHNR and CDR2 is FQNEAQ (reference sequence). The CDR3 protein is CSSSLSGGGTGRNYGYTF. CDR3 DNA sequence: TGTTCCAGCAGCTTAAGTGGGGGGGGTACTGGGAGAAACTATGGCTACACCTTC.

The chain recombines TRBV5-4 with TRBJ2-4; 9 bases map to TRBD1. The germline V gene has CDR1 SGHNT and CDR2 YYREEE (reference sequence). The CDR3 is 13 amino acids. The V segment lost 5 bases and the J segment 6 bases; nucleotides outside the gene matches: 3. DNA of the CDR3: TGTGCCAGCAGGATGACAGGGGGAAACATTCAGTACTTC. Translated, it gives CASRMTGGNIQYF.

The chain joins TRBV11-2 to TRBJ1-3; D possibly corresponds to TRBD1 (5 bases). This CDR3 spans 15 amino acids. From germline, CDR1 is SGHAT and CDR2 FQNNGV. Trimming shortened V by 5 bases and J by 4 bases, and 15 bases separated the two germline ends. The CDR3 region has the DNA TGTGCCAGCAGCCCTGTCAGGGTAGTGGGAAACACCATATATTTT. Its translation is CASSPVRVVGNTIYF. Supplemented by reference TRBV11-2 and TRBJ1-3, the full variable domain reads EAGVAQSPRYKIIEKRQSVAFWCNPISGHATLYWYQQILGQGPKLLIQFQNNGVVDDSQLPKDRFSAERLKGVDSTLKIQPAKLEDSAVYLCASSPVRVVGNTIYFGEGSWLTVV.

The J gene is TRBJ2-7, the V gene TRBV5-1, with D possibly being TRBD2 (6 bases). This CDR3 is built from 15 residues. Germline assignment: CDR1 SGHRS and CDR2 YFSETQ. Trimming cost V 0 bases and J 2 bases, with 12 bases left between them. The CDR3 loop reads CASSLEAGSTYEQYF. In nucleotides, the CDR3 is TGCGCCAGCAGCTTGGAGGCGGGGTCGACCTACGAGCAGTACTTC.

The chain joins TRBV5-3 to TRBJ2-2; possible D gene TRBD1, 6 bases. TRBV5-3 is annotated as an ORF whose role is uncertain. The CDR3 covers 15 residues. V was trimmed by 4 bases and J by 3 bases, leaving 13 bases between them. The CDR3 here is CARSPRGRDTGELFF. As DNA, the CDR3 is TGTGCCAGAAGCCCGAGGGGGAGAGACACCGGGGAGCTGTTTTTT.

This chain connects TRBV7-6 to TRBJ2-3; 7 bases map to TRBD2. CDR3 length: 15 residues. The V gene end was trimmed by 6 bases and the J gene end by 4 bases; junction bases not matched to a gene: 10. Germline CDR1 and CDR2: SGHVS and FNYEAQ. This chain's CDR3 is CASRLRGWSADTQYF. The CDR3 region has the DNA TGTGCCAGCAGGTTGCGGGGGTGGTCGGCAGATACGCAGTATTTT.

This chain links TRBV5-8 with TRBJ2-7, with 8 positions matching TRBD1. The CDR3 runs 15 residues. The germline V gene has CDR1 SGHTS and CDR2 YDEGEE. V was pared by 4 bases and J by 1 base, with 7 bases of the junction left unmatched. The CDR3 DNA sequence: TGTGCCAGCAGCCCACGGACAGGGCGATCCTACGAGCAGTACTTC. Its protein product is CASSPRTGRSYEQYF.

In DNA form, the CDR3 reads TGTGCCATCAGTGTGGGGGGCGGGGGCACTGAAGCTTTCTTT. The encoded protein is CAISVGGGGTEAFF. This sequence joins TRBV10-3 and TRBJ1-1; the D gene is possibly TRBD1 (6 bases). Looked up from germline, CDR1 is ENHRY and CDR2 is SYGVKD. This CDR3 has 14 residues. V gave up 4 bases and J gave up 4 bases, with 13 bases separating them.